This T cell receptor beta chain was recovered during a study of T cell repertoires in aging, cancer and after chemotherapy. Study overall: Repeat sampling of healthy donors over several months to years showed clear clonal overlap. Points from the study as a whole: These repertoire data do not allow conclusions about immunological memory after chemotherapy.

A remark on this clonotype: The target antigen is unknown.

This CDR3 comprises 12 residues. The V gene's germline CDR1 is KGHSH and CDR2 LQKENI. V was shortened by 4 bases and J by 4 bases, with 8 bases between the two germline ends. TCR beta rearrangements were amplified from peripheral blood genomic DNA. Multiplex touch-down PCR with TRB-A/B primers amplified rearranged V-D-J TRB sequences. TCRdb re-derived calls from the multiplex PCR reads in MiXCR, one entry per CDR3 protein. The repertoire consists of about 9,300 distinct CDR3 sequences, with roughly half occurring once and the leading ten covering roughly 21%. Sequencing was done on a sample of blood. The V and J genes are TRBV18 and TRBJ2-7; D unresolved. The clonotype comes from a human donor in good health. The CDR3 region has the DNA TGTGCCAGCTCACACGACGGTTACGAGCAGTACTTC. Protein product: CASSHDGYEQYF.